Listed here is a single T cell receptor beta chain. The data were obtained in a study of blood T cell repertoires in COVID-19. Data came from immunoSEQ multiplex PCR; TCRdb stores just in-frame clones and leaves some out. The table records 300,000 to 400,000 clones, 80% to 90% of them present only once. The length of the CDR3 is 15 residues. CDR1 is SGHTA and CDR2 is FQGTGA in the germline V gene. Germline trimming cut 6 bases from V and 6 bases from J; bases unmatched to any gene: 11. The chain uses TRBV7-3 and TRBJ2-1; 7 positions agree with TRBD1. This receptor was obtained from a woman aged 45-60 years with COVID-19, enrolled during active disease. Input material: peripheral blood. CDR3 sequence: CASSTAGQVANEQFF. CDR3 coding DNA: TGTGCCAGCAGTACGGCCGGACAGGTCGCCAATGAGCAGTTCTTC.